These T cell receptor beta chains were read from a single sample in a study of blood T cells in healthy people across ages. TCRdb analysed the 5' RACE reads with MiXCR anew, one entry per CDR3 protein. Among 1.5 million or so distinct CDR3 sequences listed, roughly two fifths were seen once. The sequenced sample consisted of blood. These TCRs come from a woman aged 18-29 years in good health. Each CDR3 is given with its conserved first and last residue. The D gene is left open where the match is weak. Some rows have no size entry. The others give once, few or many, or a class for an expanded clone.

J: TRBJ2-7
size: .
D: .
V: TRBV7-9
CDR3: CASSLAIDSSAYEQYF
DNA: TGTGCCAGCAGCTTAGCTATCGACAGTTCCGCCTACGAGCAGTACTTC

J: TRBJ1-2
size: few
D: .
V: TRBV20-1
CDR3: CSARDWAGDYGYTF
DNA: TGCAGTGCTAGAGATTGGGCAGGGGACTATGGCTACACCTTC

J: TRBJ1-1
size: few
D: .
V: TRBV12-3/TRBV12-4
CDR3: CASSSLKSRVNFAAFF
DNA: TGTGCCAGCAGTTCTCTGAAATCCAGGGTAAATTTCGCAGCTTTCTTT

J: TRBJ2-1
size: few
D: .
V: TRBV18
CDR3: CASSPPRAHLHNEQFF
DNA: TGTGCCAGCTCACCACCCCGGGCCCACCTACACAATGAGCAGTTCTTC

J: TRBJ2-5
size: .
D: .
V: TRBV3-1
CDR3: CAGSQVGSKTQYF
DNA: TGTGCCGGCAGCCAGGTAGGGTCGAAGACCCAGTACTTC

J: TRBJ2-3
size: few
D: .
V: TRBV2
CDR3: CASSVDGGGFTDTQYF
DNA: TGTGCCAGCAGTGTTGATGGGGGCGGATTCACAGATACGCAGTATTTT

J: TRBJ1-2
size: .
D: TRBD1
V: TRBV2
CDR3: CASSRRQGAWGYTF
DNA: TGTGCCAGCAGTAGGAGACAGGGGGCGTGGGGCTACACCTTC

J: TRBJ2-7
size: .
D: TRBD1
V: TRBV20-1
CDR3: CGTGGYGEQYF
DNA: TGCGGAACAGGGGGGTACGGCGAGCAGTACTTC

J: TRBJ2-7
size: .
D: TRBD2
V: TRBV25-1
CDR3: CASSSGLAGGPDIPYEQYF
DNA: TGTGCCAGCAGTTCGGGACTAGCGGGAGGGCCCGACATCCCCTACGAGCAGTACTTC

J: TRBJ1-4
size: .
D: .
V: TRBV5-1
CDR3: CASSHRGVDEKLFF
DNA: TGCGCCAGCAGCCATAGAGGGGTAGATGAAAAACTGTTTTTT

J: TRBJ2-7
size: .
D: .
V: TRBV20-1
CDR3: CSARSGGGHEQYF
DNA: TGCAGTGCTAGGAGTGGGGGCGGCCACGAGCAGTACTTC

J: TRBJ2-3
size: few
D: .
V: TRBV5-1
CDR3: CASSLGGEPTDTQYF
DNA: TGCGCCAGCAGCTTGGGAGGAGAACCCACAGATACGCAGTATTTT

J: TRBJ2-1
size: few
D: TRBD1
V: TRBV28
CDR3: CASSRGTGRQFF
DNA: TGTGCCAGCAGCCGCGGGACAGGGAGACAGTTCTTC

J: TRBJ2-5
size: few
D: .
V: TRBV7-8
CDR3: CASSKPRGLGLDNEQYF
DNA: TGTGCCAGCAGCAAACCCCGGGGCCTCGGGCTCGACAATGAGCAGTACTTC